Described below is a single T cell receptor beta chain sequence and its context. In the original workflow: Reference gene primer amplification in the assay estimated nucleated cell counts. Produced via immunoSEQ multiplex PCR; TCRdb's table is partial and in-frame only. D and trimming were read from the DNA, whereas the V and J calls and clone size are those reported in that table. The sample has more than 150,000 clones; around nine tenths are singletons. V shed 4 bases, J shed 11 bases, and the junction held 18 bases outside the gene matches. CDR3 length: 17 residues. Germline V lookup: CDR1 SGDLS, CDR2 YYNGEE. These data come from a study of blood T cell repertoires in COVID-19. About the study: Some COVID-19 samples were acute and others convalescent; all came from the United States, Italy and Spain. Sources were T cells, B-cell-depleted T cells, or PBMCs; the material itself was cDNA or gDNA.

The specimen was peripheral blood. The chain is built from TRBV9 and TRBJ2-2; TRBD2 aligns across 9 bases. This sequence originates from a man aged 70 or older with active or convalescent COVID-19. Here the CDR3 DNA reads TGTGCCAGCAGCCCGATGACTAGCGGACCCCCCCCGGGAGAGCTGTTTTTT. This encodes CASSPMTSGPPPGELFF. The full variable domain, its missing parts supplied by reference TRBV9 and TRBJ2-2, is DSGVTQTPKHLITATGQRVTLRCSPRSGDLSVYWYQQSLDQGLQFLIQYYNGEERAKGNILERFSAQQFPDLHSELNLSSLELGDSALYFCASSPMTSGPPPGELFFGEGSRLTVL.